The text below deals with one TCR beta chain. In the original workflow: Cell counts per sample came from amplifying reference gene primers. Method: immunoSEQ multiplex PCR; TCRdb's copy keeps in-frame clones and lacks some. V, J and clone size are those of that table, while D and trimming were read from the DNA. The sample lists over 150,000 clones; around 84% were seen once. This record belongs to a study of blood T cell repertoires in COVID-19. Overall study: There were acute and convalescent COVID-19 samples, and they came from the United States, Italy and Spain. PBMCs, B-cell-depleted T cells, or T cells provided the cDNA or gDNA that made up the material.

This TCR derives from a man in his forties or fifties with acute or convalescent COVID-19. Sequences were obtained from peripheral blood.

The CDR3 reads CASSLTSFGELFF. The CDR3 DNA reads TGTGCCAGCAGCTTAACATCCTTTGGGGAGCTGTTTTTT. J is TRBJ2-2 and V is TRBV7-3; the D is unclear. This CDR3 region has 13 residues. Trimming cost V 0 bases and J 8 bases, with 7 bases left between them. Germline CDR1 reads SGHTA; CDR2 reads FQGTGA.